This T cell receptor beta chain was sequenced for a study of blood T cell repertoires in COVID-19. Whole-study context: Researchers got acute and convalescent COVID-19 samples from the United States, Italy and Spain. PBMCs, B-cell-depleted T cells, or T cells provided the cDNA or gDNA that made up the material.

The ends were cut back, 0 bases at V and 4 bases at J, with 7 bases in the middle. Per germline, CDR1 SGDLS and CDR2 YYNGEE. This CDR3 is 14 amino acids long. In the original analysis: Amplification of reference gene primers provided the estimated nucleated cell counts. Profiled with immunoSEQ multiplex PCR; TCRdb holds only in-frame clones, not every one. From that table come the V and J calls and clone size; the DNA was used to work out D and trimming. The table shows approximately 100,000 clones, with roughly 76% occurring only once. Comments on this clone: Other DNA sequences within the sample encode an identical CDR3.

The sample taken for sequencing was peripheral blood. V usage is TRBV9 and J usage is TRBJ2-2; no reliable D call. The receptor was isolated from a human donor in a cohort sampled during active COVID-19. CDR3 coding DNA: TGTGCCAGCAGCGTAGTACAGACCACCGGGGAGCTGTTTTTT. It codes for CASSVVQTTGELFF.